The next 23 T cell receptor beta chains were all read from a single sample in a study of blood T cell repertoires in COVID-19 (dated by TCRdb to 2020 to 2021). The library came from the immunoSEQ multiplex PCR assay. TCRdb carries this immuneACCESS record with in-frame sequences only. Its versions omit some clonotypes, under half of them owing to an unresolved V gene in the studies checked, with the rest unexplained. In all, the sample holds 200,000 or so clones, and around 82% of those were seen once. The ten largest clones add up to 6.5% to 9.5% of the sample. Sequencing was done on a sample of PBMCs or T cells enriched from blood (not recorded which). Receptor source: a man aged 35 to 55 who had recovered from COVID-19.

This clone was seen a handful of times. The chain recombines TRBV5-5 with TRBJ1-2; 7 bases are shared with TRBD1. After removal of 0 bases from V and 7 bases from J, the junction contained 3 bases not matched to a gene. CDR1 SGHKS and CDR2 YYEKEE come from the germline V gene (reference sequence). The CDR3 extends over 13 amino acids. CDR3 DNA: TGTGCCAGCAGCTTGGCAGGGGGTTCTGGCTACACCTTC. It translates to CASSLAGGSGYTF. The full variable domain, rest sourced from reference TRBV5-5 and TRBJ1-2, is DAGVTQSPTHLIKTRGQQVTLRCSPISGHKSVSWYQQVLGQGPQFIFQYYEKEERGRGNFPDRFSARQFPNYSSELNVNALLLGDSALYLCASSLAGGSGYTFGSGTRLTVV.

This clone was seen a single time. The V call is TRBV4-2, the J call TRBJ1-4, with D maybe TRBD1 (6 bases). Trimming shortened V by 3 bases and J by 8 bases, and 16 bases separated the two germline ends. Germline CDR1 is LGHNA and CDR2 is YNFKEQ. The CDR3 runs to 15 residues. The CDR3 DNA sequence: TGTGCCAGCAGCCATAGGGGGGGCGCGCAAGAAAAACTGTTTTTT. Translated: CASSHRGGAQEKLFF.

V usage is TRBV19 and J usage is TRBJ1-1; D perhaps matches TRBD1 (6 bases). This CDR3 has 18 residues. The germline V gene has CDR1 LNHDA and CDR2 SQIVND (reference sequence). Trimming cost V 6 bases and J 1 base, with 24 bases left between them. CDR3 residues: CASRQGKDRPPPNTEAFF. As DNA, the CDR3 is TGTGCCAGTAGACAGGGAAAGGACAGACCCCCACCGAACACTGAAGCTTTCTTT. The full variable domain, its missing parts supplied by reference TRBV19 and TRBJ1-1, is DGGITQSPKYLFRKEGQNVTLSCEQNLNHDAMYWYRQDPGQGLRLIYYSQIVNDFQKGDIAEGYSVSREKKESFPLTVTSAQKNPTAFYLCASRQGKDRPPPNTEAFFGQGTRLTVV.

About this clone: Other DNA sequences from this sample encode an identical CDR3 as well. The rearrangement links TRBV28 to TRBJ2-7, with 9 nucleotides matching TRBD1. The germline V gene has CDR1 MDHEN and CDR2 SYDVKM. With 6 bases clipped from V and 3 bases from J, the junction kept 3 bases outside the gene matches. This CDR3 comprises 13 residues. In DNA form, the CDR3 reads TGTGCCAGCAGGGGGACAGGGATCTACGAGCAGTACTTC. Translating it yields CASRGTGIYEQYF.

The chain couples TRBV3-1 (or the pseudogene TRBV3-2) to TRBJ2-5; TRBD2 agrees at 15 bases. Germline values: CDR1 LGHDT, CDR2 YNNKEL (reference sequence). The CDR3 covers 18 residues. V gave up 4 bases and J gave up 3 bases; unmatched junction bases: 9. Written as DNA, the CDR3 is TGTGCCAGCAGCCCTCGCGGGACTAGCGGGGGGATAGAAGAGACCCAGTACTTC. Translating gives CASSPRGTSGGIEETQYF.

The J gene is TRBJ2-1, the V gene TRBV10-3; perhaps TRBD2 as D (6 bases). Germline V gene data show CDR1 as ENHRY and CDR2 as SYGVKD. Trimming shortened V by 7 bases and J by 0 bases, and 13 bases separated the two germline ends. This CDR3 contains 15 residues. The DNA of the CDR3 is TGTGCCATCAAGACGGCGGGGAGCTCCTACAATGAGCAGTTCTTC. Amino acids: CAIKTAGSSYNEQFF.

This chain joins TRBV11-3 and TRBJ1-1; D is uncertain. Trimming shortened V by 1 base and J by 1 base, and 7 bases separated the two germline ends. Germline CDR1 is SGHNT and CDR2 is YENEEA. The CDR3 is made up of 14 amino acids. This chain's CDR3 is CASSLGAANTEAFF. CDR3 DNA: TGTGCCAGCAGCTTAGGCGCGGCGAACACTGAAGCTTTCTTT.

This clone was picked up many times. The chain combines TRBV4-1 with TRBJ2-7; 8 bases map to TRBD2. J was trimmed by 3 bases and V by 1 base; bases with no gene match: 14. This CDR3 comprises 18 residues. Germline loops: CDR1 MGHRA, CDR2 YSYEKL. The CDR3 here is CASSQGIIGGAFGYEQYF. Here the CDR3 DNA reads TGCGCCAGCAGCCAAGGTATTATCGGGGGGGCTTTTGGCTACGAGCAGTACTTC.

The chain joins TRBV5-4 to TRBJ1-2, with D perhaps matching TRBD1 (5 bases). V lost 4 bases to trimming and J lost 2 bases, with 15 bases between them. Germline lookup yields CDR1 SGHNT and CDR2 YYREEE (reference sequence). The CDR3 length is 15 residues. CDR3 sequence: CASSGIDRLNYGYTF. CDR3 bases: TGTGCCAGCAGCGGGATTGACAGACTGAACTATGGCTACACCTTC.

This rearrangement joins TRBV29-1 to TRBJ1-1; no definite D call. Germline-derived CDR1 and CDR2 are SQVTM and ANQGSEA. V was shortened by 3 bases and J by 0 bases, with 11 bases between the two germline ends. The CDR3 is 14 residues long. CDR3 nucleotide sequence: TGCAGCGTTGAGGTTCTGAGGTTGAACACTGAAGCTTTCTTT. Residues: CSVEVLRLNTEAFF.

Worth noting for this clone: One end of the junction varies from germline; a read error may be responsible. The chain carries TRBV10-3 and TRBJ1-2; D gene ambiguous. The germline V gene has CDR1 ENHRY and CDR2 SYGVKD. The CDR3 is made up of 13 amino acids. The CDR3 DNA reads as TGTGCCCTCAGTAGCGGGGAGGACTATGGCTACACCTTC. Residues: CALSSGEDYGYTF.

The chain carries TRBV10-3 and TRBJ2-3; 7 bases are a match to TRBD1. The germline gives CDR1 ENHRY, CDR2 SYGVKD. This CDR3 is 14 amino acids long. Trimming removed 10 bases from V and 0 bases from J; junction bases left unmatched: 7. The CDR3 bases are TGTGCCACCTTAGGACAGGCTAGCACAGATACGCAGTATTTT. It specifies CATLGQASTDTQYF.

There are a few counts of this clone. The rearrangement uses TRBV30 and TRBJ1-2; D not certain. Trimming stripped 5 bases from V and 13 bases from J, with 17 bases between. This CDR3 region has 11 residues. Germline V gene sequence: CDR1 GTSNPN, CDR2 SVGIG (reference sequence). As DNA, the CDR3 is TGTGCCTGGGTACTATCCGGGGTGGGCACCTTC. Translating it yields CAWVLSGVGTF.

Of note for this clone: The CDR3 does not close with the conserved phenylalanine or tryptophan, likely indicating a read error. The chain carries TRBV5-6 and TRBJ1-2; D remains unclear. V was shortened by 5 bases and J by 8 bases, with 16 bases between the two germline ends. The CDR3 sequence is 13 residues long. Germline values: CDR1 SGHDT, CDR2 YYEEEE. The CDR3 region is CASSLRRMPGYTI. CDR3 coding DNA: TGTGCCAGCAGTCTGCGGCGGATGCCCGGCTACACCATC.

The J gene is TRBJ1-2, the V gene TRBV6-2 or TRBV6-3, with TRBD1 as a possible D gene (6 bases). CDR3 length: 16 amino acids. CDR1 and CDR2 (germline): MNHEY, SVGEGT. V lost 4 bases and J lost 2, with 17 bases in between. CDR3 residues: CASSFPPGQNNYGYTF. CDR3 bases: TGTGCCAGCAGTTTCCCCCCCGGACAGAACAACTATGGCTACACCTTC.

V and J are TRBV2 and TRBJ2-3, with TRBD2 matching 9 bases. The CDR3 covers 16 residues. Germline V CDR1 and CDR2: SNHLY, FYNNEI. V lost 4 bases, J lost 0 bases, and 5 bases stayed unmatched. DNA for the CDR3: TGTGCCAGCAGTGCCCGGCTAGCGGGAAGCACAGATACGCAGTATTTT. This translates into CASSARLAGSTDTQYF.

This chain links TRBV9 with TRBJ1-4, with unresolved D. This CDR3 region has 17 residues. Trimming shortened V by 0 bases and J by 7 bases, and 19 bases separated the two germline ends. The germline V gene has CDR1 SGDLS and CDR2 YYNGEE. In DNA form, the CDR3 reads TGTGCCAGCAGCGTAGGGACTTCACGAACCCATGGTGAAAAACTGTTTTTT. Translating it yields CASSVGTSRTHGEKLFF.

The chain joins TRBV5-1 to TRBJ1-3; the D gene is possibly TRBD1 (6 bases). The CDR3 has 15 amino acids. Trimming shortened V by 2 bases and J by 3 bases, and 12 bases separated the two germline ends. Germline-derived CDR1 and CDR2 are SGHRS and YFSETQ. Here the CDR3 reads CASSLPGVLGNTIYF. CDR3 coding DNA: TGCGCCAGCAGCTTACCAGGGGTGCTTGGAAACACCATATATTTT.

The CDR3: CASSPTSLQANQPQHF. CDR3 coding DNA: TGTGCCAGCTCACCAACGTCCCTTCAGGCCAATCAGCCCCAGCATTTT. The chain joins TRBV18 to TRBJ1-5; D gene ambiguous. Trimming took 2 bases from V and 3 from J, leaving 14 bases between them. The CDR3 length is 16 residues. Germline V CDR1 and CDR2: KGHSH, LQKENI.

This clone was seen just once. The chain is built from TRBV7-8 and TRBJ1-5, with D possibly being TRBD1 (5 bases). V dropped 5 bases and J dropped 4 bases, with 12 bases sitting between them. Germline CDR1 and CDR2: SGHVS and FQNEAQ. The CDR3 has 14 amino acids. The CDR3 sequence is CASSPQTANQPQHF. DNA for the CDR3: TGTGCCAGCAGCCCCCAGACAGCAAATCAGCCCCAGCATTTT.

A single count supports this clone. The J gene is TRBJ1-1, the V gene TRBV7-9; TRBD1 matches 10 bases. The CDR3 has 16 residues. Trimming removed 2 bases from V and 4 bases from J; junction bases left unmatched: 7. The V gene's germline CDR1 is SEHNR and CDR2 FQNEAQ (reference sequence). The CDR3 nucleotides read TGTGCCAGCAGCTTACTAGGACAGGGGGTGGGCACTGAAGCTTTCTTT. Encoded protein: CASSLLGQGVGTEAFF.

This clone was recorded once. The V gene is TRBV30, the J gene TRBJ1-4; the D gene is possibly TRBD1 (5 bases). CDR3 length: 15 amino acids. V was clipped by 1 base and J by 7 bases, with 16 bases between them. Germline CDR1 and CDR2: GTSNPN and SVGIG (reference sequence). CDR3 DNA sequence: TGTGCCTGGAGTGCCAAACTGGGGGGGGGTGAAAAACTGTTTTTT. Protein sequence: CAWSAKLGGGEKLFF.

This clone was detected only a few times. This CDR3 is also generated by other DNA sequences in the sample. The chain combines TRBV7-9 with TRBJ1-2, with TRBD1 identical over 7 bases. CDR3 length equals 13 residues. Germline V gene data show CDR1 as SEHNR and CDR2 as FQNEAQ (reference sequence). Trimming removed 1 base from V and 6 bases from J; junction bases left unmatched: 2. The CDR3 is CASSLGQGNGYTF. The CDR3 nucleotides read TGTGCCAGCAGCTTAGGACAGGGAAATGGCTACACCTTC.